This T cell receptor (beta chain) originates from a study of cytotoxic CD8 clonotypes in ibrutinib-treated CLL. Study-wide points: Clonality climbed at ibrutinib response, then dropped toward baseline at progression.

Regarding this clone: The target antigen is unknown.

TCRdb keeps only in-frame clones here, not all; method: immunoSEQ multiplex PCR. This repertoire shows tens of thousands of clones, roughly 85% found once; its top ten account for roughly 20%. There are 18 residues in the CDR3. V was shortened by 1 base and J by 4 bases, with 22 bases between the two germline ends. Germline V gene data show CDR1 as KGHSH and CDR2 as LQKENI. Genomic DNA in an amount of around 2.2 micrograms was extracted from cryopreserved PBMCs and used for the preparation of TCR beta libraries. V gene TRBV18 combines with J gene TRBJ1-2, with D perhaps matching TRBD1 (6 bases). The starting material was PBMCs, obtained after 24 months of ibrutinib treatment. The receptor was isolated from a human donor with chronic lymphocytic leukemia. CDR3 region: CASSPREVRTDAIYGYTF. The CDR3 nucleotides read TGTGCCAGCTCACCACGGGAGGTCCGGACAGACGCTATCTATGGCTACACCTTC.